This T cell receptor beta chain comes out of a study of blood T cell repertoires in COVID-19 (TCRdb year 2020). With regard to the full study: Samples from collaborators originated in the United States, Italy and Spain and spanned both the acute and convalescent phases of COVID-19. Where available, HLA class I and class II types were taken from metadata supplied by the sample provider and were not determined by assay-based typing. Samples were obtained from the ongoing ImmuneRACE study (first 160 participants) and from some 1,300 subjects provided by 6 global collaborators. The sample metadata nearly always contained a de-identified subject ID, COVID-19 status, age in years and sex. The repertoires were made available in a free public database intended to serve as a resource for research on the immune response to SARS-CoV-2. The dataset comprised deeply sampled blood TCRbeta repertoires from subjects exposed to, actively infected with, or recovered from COVID-19. The material from the prospective study consisted of cDNA or gDNA derived from T cells, B-cell-depleted T cells, or PBMCs.

Overall study results and their limits: Clinical and demographic metadata were provided uncurated, with the amount varying by source and participant.

The immunoSEQ Assay, a bias-controlled multiplex PCR, was used to amplify TCRbeta CDR3 regions from genomic DNA. Per the source publication's procedure: Nucleated cell counts per sample were estimated from amplification of reference gene primers within the assay. To quantify the absolute abundance of each unique TCRbeta CDR3 rearrangement, sequence reads were collapsed and filtered. For each sample, productive Simpson clonality was calculated as the square root of Simpson's diversity index across productive rearrangements. The table comes from immuneACCESS by way of TCRdb, which keeps in-frame sequences with V and J called. Part of the clones is missing from these tables; in studies checked, under half for an unresolved V gene and the rest for unknown reasons. V and J calls and clone size come straight from that table; D and trimming were deduced from the DNA. Present in this sample are approximately 93,000 clones, 88% of which were seen just once. Together, the top ten hold around 0.44% of the sample.

This clone was detected only once. No antigen is known for it. Nothing much larger sits one base from this clone, and base qualities are not available. Each collaborating institution followed its own protocols to collect whole blood in K2EDTA tubes. Collaborator samples were shipped for TCRbeta analysis as frozen whole blood, isolated PBMCs, or DNA extracted from either sample type. The germline V gene (reference sequence) gives CDR1 as LNHNV and CDR2 as YYDKDF. Taken from cysteine to phenylalanine, the CDR3 has 16 residues. Just CDR3 DNA is preserved here, 48 bases in frame from base 1. V ends up 1 base short and J 4 bases short, with an unmatched junction base count of 4.

This sequence originates from a man in his 60s with acute or convalescent COVID-19. Rearrangement joined TRBV15 to TRBJ2-1, with 10 bases in between that match TRBD2. The sample consisted of peripheral blood. At the DNA level, the sequence is TGTGCCACCAGCAGAGCCGGGACTAGCGATTACAATGAGCAGTTCTTC. Its protein is CATSRAGTSDYNEQFF.